This is a list of T cell receptor beta chains from one sample in a study of T cells in Graves' hyperthyroidism and ophthalmopathy. TCRdb reanalysed the multiplex PCR reads using MiXCR and keeps one entry per CDR3 protein. The top ten hold 35% to 45% of the sample, which has more than 300,000 distinct CDR3 sequences, 18% seen once. Sequences were obtained from blood. Receptors were obtained from a man younger than 35 with Graves' ophthalmopathy. The CDR3 runs from the conserved cysteine through the conserved F or W.

14	TRBV12-3/TRBV12-4	CASSSEGWAGELFF
13	TRBV12-3/TRBV12-4	CASSSPPGAEAFF
11	TRBV20-1	CSAADRPEAFF
14	TRBV28	CATIQVSSGNTIYF
13	TRBV2	CASSGTGFNEQFF
14	TRBV6-1	CASISGTVSYEQYF
13	TRBV2	CASTRDRVEKLFF
14	TRBV19	CASIRQGSGNTIYF
15	TRBV20-1	CSLGGTGGVGTEAFF
16	TRBV28	CASSFAGTGGADGYTF
15	TRBV5-1	CASRRGDSSTDTQYF
15	TRBV2	CASCPHGGTPGSCFF
17	TRBV10-3	CAISENASPVYNSPLHF
17	TRBV20-1	CSVVRTGRTSSTDTQYF